A single sample gave rise to the 27 T cell receptor beta chains below, sequenced in a study of post-analysis software for immune sequencing data. Study-wide results and caveats: When patients were compared with controls, 4 or 5 TRBV segments were more frequent, TRBV5-6, TRBV5-1 and TRBV20-1 among them.

cDNA libraries of TCR beta carried unique molecular identifiers. TCRdb re-called the PCR reads with MiXCR, one entry per CDR3 protein. The sample lists hundreds of thousands of distinct CDR3 sequences; around 27% were seen once. The antigens these receptors bind are not known. Sample: blood. Receptor source: a girl aged 5 to 17 with multiple sclerosis.

This chain links TRBV9 with TRBJ1-2; 8 bases align to TRBD1. The length of the CDR3 is 15 residues. Looked up from germline, CDR1 is SGDLS and CDR2 is YYNGEE. The ends lost 3 bases at V and 8 bases at J; junction bases unmatched: 12. CDR3 sequence (DNA): TGTGCCAGCAGCGCACCACCACAGGGGGTTGGAGGCTACACCTTC. Its translation is CASSAPPQGVGGYTF.

The chain carries TRBV6-6 and TRBJ1-4; 8 bases align to TRBD1. J gave up 5 bases and V 4 bases, and 3 bases lay outside the gene matches. CDR1 MNHNY and CDR2 SVGAGI come from the germline V gene (reference sequence). The CDR3 runs 14 residues. The CDR3: CASSSRQGNEKLFF. In DNA form, the CDR3 reads TGTGCCAGCAGTTCTCGACAGGGGAATGAAAAACTGTTTTTT.

This clonotype was counted a few times. The V call is TRBV10-3, the J call TRBJ2-1; tentatively, D is TRBD2 (5 bases). Trimming shortened V by 6 bases and J by 4 bases, and 16 bases separated the two germline ends. CDR3 length: 15 residues. Germline lookup yields CDR1 ENHRY and CDR2 SYGVKD. For the CDR3, the DNA is TGTGCCATCAGGACTATCCATGGGCGGTACAATGAGCAGTTCTTC. This gives the protein CAIRTIHGRYNEQFF.

This clonotype came up a few times. This chain connects TRBV27 to TRBJ1-4; 7 bases line up with TRBD1. Losses at the gene ends were 5 bases for V and 7 bases for J; bases not matched to a gene: 10. In germline, CDR1 is MNHEY, CDR2 SMNVEV (reference sequence). CDR3 length equals 15 residues. The CDR3 DNA follows: TGTGCCAGCAGTAAATTGACAGGGCCCGGTGAAAAACTGTTTTTT. It codes for CASSKLTGPGEKLFF.

This clonotype was counted between two and nine times. The CDR3 nucleotides read TGTGCCAGCAGGGATGGGTTCTACAGCACAGATACGCAGTATTTT. The encoded protein is CASRDGFYSTDTQYF. The chain couples TRBV3-1 to TRBJ2-3; D unclear. The V gene's germline CDR1 is LGHDT and CDR2 YNNKEL (reference sequence). CDR3 length equals 15 residues. The V end lost 6 bases, the J end lost 0 bases, and 13 bases lay between the germline ends.

This clonotype was picked up a small number of times. One junction end does not reproduce the germline sequence, and a read error may be involved. This chain links TRBV7-8 with TRBJ2-7, with D unresolved. In germline, CDR1 is SGHVS, CDR2 FQNEAQ. This CDR3 has 14 residues. CDR3 DNA: TGTGCCAGCAGCTTGGGAACTGCTTCCTACGAGCGGTACTTC. This sequence encodes CASSLGTASYERYF.

The chain joins TRBV20-1 to TRBJ2-5; 7 nucleotides align to TRBD2. With 6 bases clipped from V and 1 base from J, the junction kept 8 bases outside the gene matches. The germline V gene encodes CDR1 DFQATT and CDR2 SNEGSKA (reference sequence). The CDR3 covers 14 residues. The DNA of the CDR3 is TGCAGTGCCCGGGAGGTTACCTCCCAAGAGACCCAGTACTTC. Protein: CSAREVTSQETQYF.

The J gene is TRBJ1-1, the V gene TRBV29-1; D may be TRBD1 (5 bases). The CDR3 has 14 residues. V was shortened by 6 bases and J by 1 base, with 15 bases between the two germline ends. Per germline, CDR1 SQVTM and CDR2 ANQGSEA. The CDR3 region has the DNA TGCAGCGTCGCGACAGTCTTTCCGAACACTGAAGCTTTCTTT. It specifies CSVATVFPNTEAFF.

The V and J genes are TRBV10-3 and TRBJ2-3, with D tentatively TRBD1 or TRBD2 (5 bases each). The V and J ends lost 9 bases and 6 bases respectively, with 19 bases between them. CDR3 length equals 14 residues. Germline values: CDR1 ENHRY, CDR2 SYGVKD. The chain's CDR3 is CAIRDLGAQDTQYF. The CDR3 region has the DNA TGTGCCATTAGGGACCTTGGGGCACAGGATACGCAGTATTTT.

The chain links TRBV5-1 to TRBJ1-5; D is ambiguous. The CDR3 extends over 15 amino acids. The germline gives CDR1 SGHRS, CDR2 YFSETQ. V lost 0 bases to trimming and J lost 6 bases, with 13 bases between them. The CDR3 reads CASSLAGVGSQPQHF. In nucleotides, the CDR3 is TGCGCCAGCAGCTTGGCAGGAGTAGGCAGTCAGCCCCAGCATTTT.

The genes are TRBV29-1 and TRBJ2-1, with a weak D call TRBD1 (5 bases). CDR3 length: 11 amino acids. The V end was cut by 2 bases, the J end by 8 bases, with 7 bases between. Germline V gene data show CDR1 as SQVTM and CDR2 as ANQGSEA. CDR3 sequence reads: CSVEQGHEQFF. CDR3 coding DNA: TGCAGCGTTGAACAGGGCCATGAGCAGTTCTTC.

The chain is built from TRBV10-3 and TRBJ2-1, with D hard to call. Germline values: CDR1 ENHRY, CDR2 SYGVKD. V lost 0 bases and J 5 bases, leaving 14 bases between the germline ends. This CDR3 has 16 amino acids. Here the CDR3 DNA reads TGTGCCATCAGTGAGTCCTACCCCACGGCGCACAATGAGCAGTTCTTC. It encodes CAISESYPTAHNEQFF.

This clonotype was detected a few times. J is TRBJ2-7 and V is TRBV27, with D maybe TRBD2 (5 bases). The CDR3 is 13 amino acids. The germline V gene encodes CDR1 MNHEY and CDR2 SMNVEV (reference sequence). V was clipped by 3 bases and J by 5 bases, with 11 bases between them. This chain's CDR3 is CASSLREGDEQYF. CDR3 DNA: TGTGCCAGCAGTTTGAGGGAAGGAGACGAGCAGTACTTC.

Comments on this clonotype: The germline gene is not matched at one end of the junction; a read error may be the cause. The chain joins TRBV11-2 to TRBJ2-3, with 12 bases matching TRBD1. Germline V CDR1 and CDR2: SGHAT, FQNNGV. This CDR3 spans 16 amino acids. CDR3 sequence: CASSIRDRGLTDAQYF. CDR3 in DNA: TGTGCCAGCAGCATCCGGGACAGGGGGCTTACAGATGCGCAGTATTTT.

This clonotype was recorded only once. The rearrangement links TRBV6-2 or TRBV6-3 to TRBJ2-1, with 7 bases identical to TRBD1. CDR1 and CDR2 from the germline V gene are MNHEY and SVGEGT. The CDR3 extends over 12 amino acids. V was pared by 3 bases and J by 13 bases, with 6 bases of the junction left unmatched. For the CDR3, the DNA is TGTGCCAGCAGTTATCGGGACAGAAAACAGTTCTTC. It codes for CASSYRDRKQFF.

The chain combines TRBV3-1 with TRBJ1-2, with unresolved D. CDR1 and CDR2 from the germline V gene are LGHDT and YNNKEL (reference sequence). V lost 1 base to trimming and J lost 5 bases, with 14 bases between them. The CDR3 length is 15 residues. The DNA for the CDR3 is TGTGCCAGCAGCCAAGGGGTGGGGAACATATATGGCTACACCTTC. Translated, it gives CASSQGVGNIYGYTF.

This sequence joins TRBV7-2 and TRBJ2-3; unclear D gene. V lost 6 bases to trimming and J lost 2 bases, with 18 bases between them. Germline lookup yields CDR1 SGHTA and CDR2 FQGNSA. This CDR3 has 16 amino acids. CDR3 loop: CASRGPFRLYTDTQYF. In nucleotides, the CDR3 is TGTGCCAGCAGAGGTCCCTTTAGGCTGTACACAGATACGCAGTATTTT.

Regarding this clonotype: The germline gene is not matched at one end of the junction; a read error may be the cause. V usage is TRBV20-1 and J usage is TRBJ2-6; 9 bases agree with TRBD1. Per the germline V gene, CDR1 is DFQATT and CDR2 is SNEGSKA (reference sequence). There are 15 residues in the CDR3. CDR3 sequence: CSSRDRDSGANVRTF. The CDR3, as DNA: TGCAGTTCCCGGGACAGGGACTCTGGGGCCAACGTCCGGACTTTC.

This clonotype was seen a few times. The chain employs TRBV28 and TRBJ2-2; 7 bases fit TRBD2. CDR3 size: 13 residues. Germline-derived CDR1 and CDR2 are MDHEN and SYDVKM. The junction had 4 bases not matched to a gene; V was cut back by 8 bases and J by 4 bases. CDR3 sequence: CASQGLTTGELFF. The CDR3 DNA reads as TGTGCCAGCCAGGGACTAACCACCGGGGAGCTGTTTTTT.

Regarding this clonotype: The junction departs from the called germline gene at one end, perhaps through a read error. This chain links TRBV6-1 with TRBJ2-5; D not certain. The DNA matches TRBJ2-7 better at its end, which makes the J call doubtful. This CDR3 has 14 amino acids. Germline CDR1 and CDR2: MNHNS and SASEGT. The CDR3 nucleotides read TGTGCCAGCAATTTAGGGTTTAGGTCCTGCGAGCAGTACTTC. Encoded protein: CASNLGFRSCEQYF.

A few counts support this clonotype. The V and J genes are TRBV12-3 or TRBV12-4 and TRBJ1-2; D remains unclear. CDR3 size: 14 residues. V was shortened by 1 base and J by 4 bases, with 10 bases between the two germline ends. The CDR3 nucleotides read TGTGCCAGCAGTTTAGGTTACAGCCGCTATGGCTACACCTTC. Protein product: CASSLGYSRYGYTF.

V gene TRBV15 combines with J gene TRBJ2-5; 10 nucleotides align to TRBD1. Per the germline V gene, CDR1 is LNHNV and CDR2 is YYDKDF (reference sequence). The CDR3 length is 15 residues. Trimming took 1 base from V and 11 from J; bases not matched to a gene: 10. CDR3 sequence (DNA): TGTGCCACCAGCAGAGTTTCAGGACAGGGGGGTGAGCAGTACTTC. Translation: CATSRVSGQGGEQYF.

The J gene is TRBJ1-1, the V gene TRBV6-6, with D uncertain. Trimming removed 2 bases at V and 10 bases at J, with 8 bases between. This CDR3 has 11 residues. The germline V gene has CDR1 MNHNY and CDR2 SVGAGI (reference sequence). This CDR3 is CASSYEDRAFF. As DNA, the CDR3 is TGTGCCAGCAGTTACGAGGATAGAGCTTTCTTT.

This chain connects TRBV7-8 to TRBJ2-4; 7 bases are shared with TRBD2. The CDR3 is 17 residues long. Germline CDR1 is SGHVS and CDR2 is FQNEAQ. Trimming at V came to 1 base and at J to 13 bases, leaving 19 bases not matched to a gene. The CDR3 protein is CASSLGVGDYYYNEQYF. The DNA for the CDR3 is TGTGCCAGCAGCTTAGGGGTGGGGGACTATTATTACAATGAGCAGTACTTC.

The chain combines TRBV15 with TRBJ2-1; TRBD1 or TRBD2 may be the D gene (5 bases each). The germline CDR1 and CDR2 sequences are LNHNV and YYDKDF (reference sequence). The V gene lost 5 bases and the J gene lost 5 bases, with 13 bases spanning the gap. CDR3 length: 14 residues. CDR3 sequence (DNA): TGTGCCACCAGCGTGGGGGATCTGGACAATGAGCAGTTCTTC. Encoded protein: CATSVGDLDNEQFF.

As to this clonotype: One junction end does not reproduce the germline sequence, and a read error may be involved. The chain links TRBV5-1 to TRBJ1-1; 7 nucleotides agree with TRBD1. The germline V gene encodes CDR1 SGHRS and CDR2 YFSETQ. The CDR3 totals 14 residues. The CDR3 DNA sequence: TGCGCCAACAGCTACACAGGGGACCGGACTGAAGCTTTCTTT. Translating gives CANSYTGDRTEAFF.

This clonotype was observed a handful of times. The genes are TRBV5-1 and TRBJ1-2; D remains ambiguous. This CDR3 has 14 amino acids. The V gene lost 0 bases and the J gene lost 4 bases, with 10 bases spanning the gap. CDR1 is SGHRS, CDR2 YFSETQ, per germline. The CDR3 DNA is TGCGCCAGCAGCTTGGACTTGACCTTCTATGGCTACACCTTC. It is translated as CASSLDLTFYGYTF.